Listed below are T cell receptor beta chains from one sample, sequenced in a study of cytomegalovirus exposure and HLA in healthy donors. The assay was immunoSEQ multiplex PCR, and TCRdb's table has in-frame clones only and misses some. The table shows 150,000 to 200,000 clones, with about 75% occurring only once. Sequencing was done on a sample of PBMCs. All receptors derive from a woman aged 45-60 years in good health and CMV-seropositive. The CDR3 runs from the conserved cysteine through the conserved F or W. A D gene is named only where the DNA matches it firmly. Not every row has a clone size; where given, it reads once, few, many or a size class.

V gene	D gene	J gene	clone size	CDR3 protein	CDR3 DNA
TRBV19	NA	TRBJ1-5	NA	CASSRRQASGGNQPQHF	TGTGCCAGTAGTCGACGACAGGCCTCTGGTGGGAATCAGCCCCAGCATTTT
TRBV11-2	NA	TRBJ1-1	few	CASSFSGTEAFF	TGTGCCAGCAGCTTTAGCGGGACTGAAGCTTTCTTT
TRBV18	NA	TRBJ1-2	NA	CASSPEQPRGYGYTF	TGTGCCAGCTCACCAGAGCAACCTAGGGGCTATGGCTACACCTTC
TRBV29-1	TRBD2	TRBJ2-5	NA	CSQASGGGPETQYF	TGCAGCCAAGCGAGCGGGGGGGGTCCTGAGACCCAGTACTTC
TRBV18	TRBD1	TRBJ1-1	NA	CASSPTGTGGLGGTEAFF	TGTGCCAGCTCACCGACCGGGACAGGGGGTTTGGGAGGCACTGAAGCTTTCTTT
TRBV13	TRBD1	TRBJ1-2	NA	CASSFTWGGQENYGYTF	TGTGCCAGCAGCTTCACCTGGGGGGGACAGGAAAACTATGGCTACACCTTC
TRBV6-1	NA	TRBJ1-2	NA	CASRPDSAGYGYTF	TGTGCCAGCAGACCTGACTCGGCTGGCTATGGCTACACCTTC
TRBV28	TRBD1	TRBJ1-2	once	CASSLVQGARGYTF	TGTGCCAGCAGTTTAGTACAGGGGGCCCGTGGCTACACCTTC
TRBV7-9	NA	TRBJ2-2	once	CSSSLELRVKTGELFF	TGTTCCAGCAGCTTAGAACTACGGGTTAAGACCGGGGAGCTGTTTTTT
TRBV18	NA	TRBJ1-1	NA	CASSPLGQGRFTSEAFF	TGTGCCAGCTCACCACTCGGACAAGGCAGATTTACCTCTGAAGCTTTCTTT
TRBV18	NA	TRBJ2-7	NA	CASSPHPDNTYEQYF	TGTGCCAGCTCACCACATCCGGACAACACCTACGAGCAGTACTTC
TRBV2	TRBD1	TRBJ1-4	few	CASSLRTGEEKLFF	TGTGCCAGCAGTTTGCGGACAGGGGAAGAAAAACTGTTTTTT
TRBV5-5	NA	TRBJ2-7	NA	CASSGGPANYEQYF	TGTGCCAGCAGCGGCGGGCCGGCAAACTACGAGCAGTACTTC
TRBV2	TRBD1	TRBJ1-4	NA	CASRIGTDNEKLFF	TGTGCCAGCAGGATCGGGACAGATAATGAAAAACTGTTTTTT
TRBV27	NA	TRBJ2-2	NA	CASSPGTSNTGELFF	TGTGCCAGCAGTCCCGGGACATCGAACACCGGGGAGCTGTTTTTT
TRBV7-2	NA	TRBJ1-2	NA	CASSLAPAAAYGYTF	TGTGCCAGCAGCTTAGCGCCGGCGGCAGCGTATGGCTACACCTTC
TRBV27	NA	TRBJ1-6	NA	CASSLWGQIHSPLHF	TGTGCCAGCAGTTTATGGGGGCAGATCCATTCACCCCTCCACTTT